The clone carrying this T cell receptor (beta chain) was found once. Its antigen is undetermined. This sample was included in a study of cytomegalovirus exposure and HLA in healthy donors. Use of 60 Vbeta and 13 Jbeta primers characterized the PCR. Sequencing used immunoSEQ multiplex PCR; TCRdb keeps in-frame clones, though not all of them. Among about 160,000 clones listed, about 88% were seen once. Study findings and constraints: The study labeled fewer than 200 TCR beta chains cytomegalovirus-associated.

V lost 8 bases and J lost 7, with 27 bases in between. Germline loops: CDR1 SQVTM, CDR2 ANQGSEA. The CDR3 is 16 residues long. This TCR was sampled from a woman aged 18-30 years in good health and CMV-seronegative. The sequenced sample consisted of PBMCs. This chain uses TRBV29-1 with TRBJ2-1; TRBD2 is a possible D gene (6 bases). CDR3 bases: TGCAGCCATGCGGGGAACCCGGGACGGTCTCAGAATGAGCAGTTCTTC. The encoded protein is CSHAGNPGRSQNEQFF.